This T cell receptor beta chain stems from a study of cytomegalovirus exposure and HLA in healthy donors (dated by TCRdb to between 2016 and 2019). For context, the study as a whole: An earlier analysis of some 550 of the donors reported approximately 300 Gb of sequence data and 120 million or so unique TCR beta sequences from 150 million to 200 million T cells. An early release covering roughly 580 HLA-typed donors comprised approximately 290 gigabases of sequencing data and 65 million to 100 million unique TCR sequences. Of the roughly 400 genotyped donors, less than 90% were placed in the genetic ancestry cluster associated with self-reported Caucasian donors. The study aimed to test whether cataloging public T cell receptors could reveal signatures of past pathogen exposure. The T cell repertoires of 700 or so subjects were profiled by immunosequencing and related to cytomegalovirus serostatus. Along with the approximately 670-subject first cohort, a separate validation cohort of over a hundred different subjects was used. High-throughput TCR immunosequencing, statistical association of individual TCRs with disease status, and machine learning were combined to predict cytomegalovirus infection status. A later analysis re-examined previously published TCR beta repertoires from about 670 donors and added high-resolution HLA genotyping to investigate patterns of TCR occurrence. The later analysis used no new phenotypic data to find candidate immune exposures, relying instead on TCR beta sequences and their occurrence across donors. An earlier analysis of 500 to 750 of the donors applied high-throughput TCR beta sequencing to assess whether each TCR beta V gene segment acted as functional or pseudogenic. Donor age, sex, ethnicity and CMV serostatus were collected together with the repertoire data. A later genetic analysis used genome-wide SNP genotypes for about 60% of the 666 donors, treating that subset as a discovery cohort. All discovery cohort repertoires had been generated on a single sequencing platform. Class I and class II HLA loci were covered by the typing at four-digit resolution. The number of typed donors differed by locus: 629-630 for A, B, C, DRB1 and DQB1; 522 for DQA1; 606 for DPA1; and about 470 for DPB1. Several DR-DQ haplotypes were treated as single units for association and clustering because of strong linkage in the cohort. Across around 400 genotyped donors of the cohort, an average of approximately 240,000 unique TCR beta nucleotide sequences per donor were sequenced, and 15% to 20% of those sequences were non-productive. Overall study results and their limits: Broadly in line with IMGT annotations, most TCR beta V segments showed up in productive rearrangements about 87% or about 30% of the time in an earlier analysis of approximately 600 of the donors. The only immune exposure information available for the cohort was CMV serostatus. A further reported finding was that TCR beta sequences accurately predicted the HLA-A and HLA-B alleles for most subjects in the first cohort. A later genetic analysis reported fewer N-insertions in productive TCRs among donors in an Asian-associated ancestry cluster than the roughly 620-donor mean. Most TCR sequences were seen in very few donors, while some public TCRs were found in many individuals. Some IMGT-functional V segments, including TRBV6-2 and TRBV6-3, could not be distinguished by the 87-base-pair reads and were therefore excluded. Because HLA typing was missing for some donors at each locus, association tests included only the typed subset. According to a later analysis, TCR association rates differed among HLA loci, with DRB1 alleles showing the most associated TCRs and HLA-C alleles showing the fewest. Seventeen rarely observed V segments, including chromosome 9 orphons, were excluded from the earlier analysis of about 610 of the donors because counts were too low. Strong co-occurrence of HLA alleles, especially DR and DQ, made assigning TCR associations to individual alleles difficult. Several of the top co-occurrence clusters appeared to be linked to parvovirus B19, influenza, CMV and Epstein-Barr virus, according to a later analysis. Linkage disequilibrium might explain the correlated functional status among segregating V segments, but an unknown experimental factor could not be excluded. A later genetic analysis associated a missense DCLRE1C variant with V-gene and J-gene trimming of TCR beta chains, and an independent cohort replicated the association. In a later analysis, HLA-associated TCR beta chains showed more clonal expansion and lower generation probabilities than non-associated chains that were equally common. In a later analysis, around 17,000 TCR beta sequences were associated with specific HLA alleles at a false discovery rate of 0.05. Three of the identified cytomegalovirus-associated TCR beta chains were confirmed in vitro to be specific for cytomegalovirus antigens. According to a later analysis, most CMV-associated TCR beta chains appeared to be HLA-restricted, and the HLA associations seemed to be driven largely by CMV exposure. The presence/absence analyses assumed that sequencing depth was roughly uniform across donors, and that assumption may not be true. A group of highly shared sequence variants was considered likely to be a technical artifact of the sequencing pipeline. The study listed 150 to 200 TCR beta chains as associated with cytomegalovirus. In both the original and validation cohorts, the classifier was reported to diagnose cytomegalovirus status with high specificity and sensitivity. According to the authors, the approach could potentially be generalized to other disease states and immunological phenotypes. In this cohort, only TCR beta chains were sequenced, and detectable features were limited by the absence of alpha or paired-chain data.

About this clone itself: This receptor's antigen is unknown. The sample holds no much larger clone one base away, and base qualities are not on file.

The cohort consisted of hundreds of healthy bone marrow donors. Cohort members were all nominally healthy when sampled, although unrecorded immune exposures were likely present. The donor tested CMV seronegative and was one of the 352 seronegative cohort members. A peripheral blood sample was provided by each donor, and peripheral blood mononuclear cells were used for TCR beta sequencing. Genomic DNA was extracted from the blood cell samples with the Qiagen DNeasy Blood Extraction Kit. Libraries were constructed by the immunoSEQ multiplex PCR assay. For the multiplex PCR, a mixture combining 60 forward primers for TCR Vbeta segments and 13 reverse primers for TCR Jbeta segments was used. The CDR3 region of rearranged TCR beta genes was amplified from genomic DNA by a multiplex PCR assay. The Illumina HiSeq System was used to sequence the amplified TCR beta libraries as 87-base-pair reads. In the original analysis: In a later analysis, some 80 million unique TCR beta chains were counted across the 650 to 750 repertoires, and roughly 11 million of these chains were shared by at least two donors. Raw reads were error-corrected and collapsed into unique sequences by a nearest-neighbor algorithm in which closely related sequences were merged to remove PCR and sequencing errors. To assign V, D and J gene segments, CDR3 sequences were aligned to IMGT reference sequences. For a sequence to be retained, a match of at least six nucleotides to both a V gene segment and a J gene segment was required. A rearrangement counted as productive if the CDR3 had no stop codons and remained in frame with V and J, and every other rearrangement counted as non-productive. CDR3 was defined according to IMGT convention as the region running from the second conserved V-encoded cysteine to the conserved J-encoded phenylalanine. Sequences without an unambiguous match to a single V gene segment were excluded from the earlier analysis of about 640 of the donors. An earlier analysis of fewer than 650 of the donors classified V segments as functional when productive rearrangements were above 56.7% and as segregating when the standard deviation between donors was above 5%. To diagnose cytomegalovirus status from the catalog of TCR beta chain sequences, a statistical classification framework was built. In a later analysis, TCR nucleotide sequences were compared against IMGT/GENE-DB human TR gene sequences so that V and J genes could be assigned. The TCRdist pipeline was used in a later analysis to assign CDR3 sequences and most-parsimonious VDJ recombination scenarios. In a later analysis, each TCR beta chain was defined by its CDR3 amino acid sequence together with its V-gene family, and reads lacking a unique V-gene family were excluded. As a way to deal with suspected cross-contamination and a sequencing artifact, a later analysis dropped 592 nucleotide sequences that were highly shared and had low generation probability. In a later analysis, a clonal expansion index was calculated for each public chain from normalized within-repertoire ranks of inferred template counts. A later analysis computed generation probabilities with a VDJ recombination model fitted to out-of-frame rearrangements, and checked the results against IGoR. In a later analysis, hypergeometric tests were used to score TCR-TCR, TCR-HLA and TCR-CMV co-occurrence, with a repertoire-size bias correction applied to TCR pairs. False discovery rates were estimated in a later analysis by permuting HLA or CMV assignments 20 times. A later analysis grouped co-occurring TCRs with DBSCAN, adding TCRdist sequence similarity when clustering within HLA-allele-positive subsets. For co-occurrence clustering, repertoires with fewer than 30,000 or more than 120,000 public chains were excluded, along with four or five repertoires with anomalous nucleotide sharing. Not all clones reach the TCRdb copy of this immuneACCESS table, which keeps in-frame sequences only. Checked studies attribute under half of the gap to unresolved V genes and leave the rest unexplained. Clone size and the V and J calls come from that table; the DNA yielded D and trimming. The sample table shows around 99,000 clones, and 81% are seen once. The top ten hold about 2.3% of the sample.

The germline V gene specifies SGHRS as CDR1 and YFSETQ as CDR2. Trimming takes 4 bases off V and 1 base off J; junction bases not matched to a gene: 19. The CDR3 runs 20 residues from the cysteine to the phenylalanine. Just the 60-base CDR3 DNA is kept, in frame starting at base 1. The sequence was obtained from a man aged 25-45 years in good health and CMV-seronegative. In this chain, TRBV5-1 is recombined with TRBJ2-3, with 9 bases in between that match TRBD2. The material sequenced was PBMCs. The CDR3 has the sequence CASSRTHFSLAGRRTDTQYF. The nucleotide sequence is TGCGCCAGCAGCCGCACCCACTTTAGTCTAGCGGGGCGGCGCACAGATACGCAGTATTTT.